These 16 T cell receptor beta chains originate from one sample sequenced in a study of tissue T cells after allogeneic stem cell transplantation. The data were produced by immunoSEQ multiplex PCR, yet TCRdb's version contains in-frame clones alone and is incomplete. Of about 1,000 clones listed, around three fifths were seen once; the top ten hold roughly 15%. Time point reported: mouse harvest day 7 after allogeneic transplant. The graft held 10^6 splenic CD5+ T cells and 10^7 T-cell-depleted bone marrow cells. The specimen sequenced was liver tissue. Every receptor here comes from a female BALB/c mouse given C57BL/6 T cells with graft-versus-host disease after an allogeneic hematopoietic cell transplant.

Turning to this clone: Genes here carry mouse names. The sequenced fragment ends 1 residue before the CDR3 boundary, so the rest is inferred from the germline J gene. This chain connects TRBV31 to TRBJ1-2; 10 bases map to TRBD1. The CDR3 loop spans 14 amino acids. Germline V gene sequence: CDR1 GKSSPN, CDR2 SITVG. The trim removed 3 bases at V and 1 base at J, leaving 2 bases unmatched. The CDR3 is CAWRRDRGNSDYTF. The DNA read from the CDR3 is TGTGCCTGGAGGCGGGACAGGGGAAACTCCGACTACACC.

Worth noting for this clone: Gene and germline names: mouse. The observed sequence ends 1 residue before the CDR3 terminus, with the missing tail filled in from the germline J gene. The gene calls are TRBV16 and TRBJ2-7, with 8 nucleotides matching TRBD2. The junction had 3 bases not matched to a gene; V was cut back by 2 bases and J by 3 bases. Germline CDR1 is SGHSA and CDR2 is FRNQAP. The CDR3 is made up of 14 amino acids. The sequenced CDR3 bases are TGTGCAAGCAGCTTATGGGGGGGGGTCTATGAACAGTAC. This translates into CASSLWGGVYEQY. Given in full, the CDR3 is CASSLWGGVYEQYF.

This clone occurred a few times. The gene symbols are mouse symbols. Read coverage stops 1 residue before the CDR3 terminus; the germline J gene supplies the remainder. The chain uses TRBV13-2 and TRBJ2-7; 7 positions agree with TRBD1. Germline CDR1 reads NNHNN; CDR2 reads SYGAGS (reference sequence). V shed 0 bases and J 0 bases; nucleotides not matched to a gene: 3. The CDR3 is 15 amino acids. The covered CDR3 bases are TGTGCCAGCGGTGATGCGCCAGGGGGCTCCTATGAACAGTAC. As protein: CASGDAPGGSYEQY. In full, the CDR3 reads CASGDAPGGSYEQYF.

Notes on this clone: Gene names refer to mouse genes. The CDR3 end falls 1 residue outside the read, so it is completed with the germline J gene. The chain carries TRBV12-1 and TRBJ2-5; 10 positions agree with TRBD2. Germline V gene lookup returns CDR1 SGHSN and CDR2 HYEKVE. The CDR3 covers 14 residues. V dropped 1 base and J dropped 4; count of bases not matched to a gene: 1. Here the CDR3 reads CASSLDWGKDTQYF. The sequenced CDR3 bases are TGTGCCAGCTCTCTGGACTGGGGGAAAGACACCCAGTAC.

On this clone itself: Germline and genes here are mouse. The read gets to within 1 residue of the CDR3 end, and the germline J gene fills in the rest. This sequence joins TRBV26 and TRBJ1-1, with TRBD1 matching over 9 bases. V shed 5 bases, J shed 4 bases, and the junction held 5 bases outside the gene matches. This CDR3 has 14 residues. CDR1 KGHPV and CDR2 FQNQEV come from the germline V gene (reference sequence). The CDR3 sequence is CASSSQGAGTEVFF. The sequenced part of the CDR3 DNA is TGTGCCAGCAGTTCACAGGGGGCGGGCACAGAAGTCTTC.

With regard to this clone: All gene names here are mouse names. The sequenced fragment ends 1 residue before the CDR3 boundary, so the rest is inferred from the germline J gene. The chain couples TRBV26 to TRBJ2-3; the D gene is possibly TRBD1 (8 bases). This CDR3 has 17 amino acids. Germline V gives CDR1 KGHPV, CDR2 FQNQEV (reference sequence). V lost 4 bases and J lost 0, with 17 bases in between. CDR3 in amino acids: CASSPRYRGASAETLYF. The sequenced part of the CDR3 DNA is TGTGCCAGCAGTCCCAGATACAGGGGGGCTAGTGCAGAAACGCTGTAT.

Concerning this clone: Gene names refer to mouse genes. The read comes to an end 1 residue before the CDR3 does, leaving the germline J gene to fill in the end. The V and J genes are TRBV15 and TRBJ2-1, with TRBD2 identical over 11 bases. The CDR3 runs 15 residues. The J segment lost 4 bases and the V segment lost 4 bases, leaving 3 bases of the junction unmatched. Germline V gene data show CDR1 as SGHND and CDR2 as FRSKSL. Incomplete CDR3 DNA: TGTGCCAGCAGTTCTACTGGGGGGGCGTATGCTGAGCAGTTC. Encoded protein: CASSSTGGAYAEQF. The full CDR3 protein reads CASSSTGGAYAEQFF.

On this clone: Genes here carry mouse names. The DNA ends 1 residue before the CDR3 does, and the rest of the CDR3 is filled in from the germline J gene. The rearrangement joins TRBV16 to TRBJ2-7, with TRBD2 matching over 7 bases. V was pared by 1 base and J by 3 bases, with 3 bases of the junction left unmatched. The CDR3 has 14 amino acids. Germline loops: CDR1 SGHSA, CDR2 FRNQAP. The CDR3 reads CASSLVTGDYEQYF. CDR3 bases read: TGTGCAAGCAGCTTAGTTACTGGGGACTATGAACAGTAC.

This clone occurred a few times. Gene names denote mouse genes. The sequenced fragment ends 1 residue before the CDR3 boundary, so the rest is inferred from the germline J gene. The chain employs TRBV19 and TRBJ2-7; tentative D call: TRBD1 (6 bases). This CDR3 spans 11 amino acids. Per germline, CDR1 FNHDT and CDR2 SITEND (reference sequence). The V gene lost 3 bases and the J gene lost 7 bases, with 8 bases spanning the gap. The covered CDR3 bases are TGTGCCAGCAGTACAGGGGAAGAACAGTAC. It yields the protein CASSTGEEQY. In full, the CDR3 is CASSTGEEQYF.

About this clone itself: Gene and germline names: mouse. CDR3 DNA, as far as it was read: TGTGCCAGCAGAGCCGGGACAGGGAGCACAGAAGTCTTC. Its translation: CASRAGTGSTEVF. The full CDR3 reads CASRAGTGSTEVFF. The V call is TRBV26, the J call TRBJ1-1; 9 positions agree with TRBD1. The read ends 1 residue before the CDR3 terminus; that terminus is restored from the germline J gene. The CDR3 spans 14 residues. Germline CDR1 and CDR2: KGHPV and FQNQEV (reference sequence). Unmatched junction bases numbered 6, after V lost 6 bases and J lost 4 bases.

With regard to this clone: Gene labels here are mouse ones. CDR3 sequence: CASRWGNYAEQFF. CDR3 DNA (partial): TGTGCCAGCAGGTGGGGGAACTATGCTGAGCAGTTC. The J gene is TRBJ2-1, the V gene TRBV26; possible D gene TRBD2, 6 bases. The CDR3 end is not reached by the read, which stops 1 residue before it; the germline J gene fills it in. The CDR3 consists of 13 residues. The V end was cut by 6 bases, the J end by 1 base, with 7 bases between. Germline CDR1 is KGHPV and CDR2 is FQNQEV (reference sequence).

Notes on this clone: The gene symbols are mouse symbols. The read falls 1 residue short of the CDR3 end, and the missing part is taken from the germline J gene. The chain couples TRBV26 to TRBJ2-5; D is uncertain. The length of the CDR3 is 14 residues. Germline V gives CDR1 KGHPV, CDR2 FQNQEV (reference sequence). V was shortened by 1 base and J by 0 bases, with 5 bases between the two germline ends. CDR3 sequence: CASSLWINQDTQYF. The sequenced CDR3 bases are TGTGCCAGCAGTCTGTGGATTAACCAAGACACCCAGTAC.

A word on this clone: Genes and germline are mouse. Read data end 1 residue before the CDR3 end; the end is taken from the germline J gene. The rearrangement uses TRBV26 and TRBJ1-1; 7 bases agree with TRBD1. The germline V gene has CDR1 KGHPV and CDR2 FQNQEV (reference sequence). V trimming: 4 bases; J trimming: 4 bases; junction bases outside the gene matches: 0. The CDR3 has 12 amino acids. CDR3: CASSRDSTEVFF. The part of the CDR3 DNA that was read is TGTGCCAGCAGTCGGGACAGCACAGAAGTCTTC.

Note on this clone: Gene names and germline match the mouse. Sequencing ends 1 residue short of the CDR3 end; the germline J gene provides the rest. The chain carries TRBV26 and TRBJ1-4; D not certain. Between the trimmed V and J ends, which lost 4 bases and 3 bases, there was a span of 9 bases. Per germline, CDR1 KGHPV and CDR2 FQNQEV (reference sequence). The CDR3 has 14 residues. Partial CDR3 DNA: TGTGCCAGCAGTCGTGGGCGCCCCAACGAAAGATTATTT. It translates to CASSRGRPNERLF. The entire CDR3 reads CASSRGRPNERLFF.

This clone is a singleton in its sample. Gene names are mouse gene names. The sequence runs out 1 residue before the end of the CDR3; the remainder is reconstructed from the germline J gene. The V and J genes are TRBV31 and TRBJ2-3; 11 bases align to TRBD2. The ends lost 0 bases at V and 5 bases at J; junction bases unmatched: 1. The CDR3 totals 14 residues. Germline assignment: CDR1 GKSSPN and CDR2 SITVG. The CDR3 is CAWSLGTGGETLYF. Incomplete CDR3 DNA: TGTGCCTGGAGTCTGGGGACTGGGGGAGAAACGCTGTAT.

Of note for this clone: Mouse names are used for the genes. The read ends 1 residue shy of where the CDR3 ends; the end is completed using the germline J gene. The chain carries TRBV1 and TRBJ2-1; D is uncertain. Germline assignment: CDR1 NSQYPW and CDR2 LRSPGD (reference sequence). Trimming removed 0 bases at V and 3 bases at J, with 0 bases between. The length of the CDR3 is 12 residues. CDR3: CTCSADYAEQFF. The DNA read from the CDR3 is TGCACCTGCAGTGCAGACTATGCTGAGCAGTTC.